This TCR beta chain was identified during a study of T cell responses to AZD1222 COVID-19 vaccine. The CDR3 loop spans 13 amino acids. Trimming stripped 6 bases from V and 2 bases from J, with 8 bases between. Germline V gene data show CDR1 as SGHDN and CDR2 as FVKESK. Profiled with immunoSEQ multiplex PCR; TCRdb holds only in-frame clones, not every one. Seen here are about 120,000 clones, 70% to 90% observed once, and the top ten hold around 2.4%. This TCR derives from an adult in good health. The genes are TRBV14 and TRBJ2-1, with D possibly called TRBD1 or TRBD2 (6 bases each). Sequencing was performed on peripheral blood, taken on day 0 of AZD1222 vaccination. In DNA form, the CDR3 reads TGTGCCAGCAGGAGGGGGGCCTACAATGAGCAGTTCTTC. Translated, it gives CASRRGAYNEQFF. Looking up the rest from reference TRBV14 and TRBJ2-1 gives the full variable domain: EAGVTQFPSHSVIEKGQTVTLRCDPISGHDNLYWYRRVMGKEIKFLLHFVKESKQDESGMPNNRFLAERTGGTYSTLKVQPAELEDSGVYFCASRRGAYNEQFFGPGTRLTVL.